The 11 T cell receptor beta chains below were found in one sample sequenced in a study of T cell repertoires in cytomegalovirus infection. TCRdb fed the reads into MiXCR, producing one record per CDR3 protein. In the table there are under 600,000 distinct CDR3 sequences, approximately 15% of which are singletons. The specimen sequenced was CD8+ T cells from PBMCs. These receptor sequences come from a human donor in good health (CMV status not recorded). Some clones in this sample may be carry-over from other donors' samples.

This clonotype was seen repeatedly, ten times or more. The chain couples TRBV28 to TRBJ2-7, with D perhaps TRBD2 (5 bases). This CDR3 is built from 14 residues. Trimming cost V 6 bases and J 0 bases, with 12 bases left between them. Germline CDR1 and CDR2: MDHEN and SYDVKM. DNA of the CDR3: TGTGCCAGCAGATTTGAGGGAAGCTCCTACGAGCAGTACTTC. It translates to CASRFEGSSYEQYF.

This clonotype was observed many times. The J gene is TRBJ2-1, the V gene TRBV19, with D perhaps matching TRBD1 or TRBD2 (5 bases each). CDR3 size: 16 residues. V lost 0 bases and J 3 bases, leaving 12 bases between the germline ends. Germline V gene lookup returns CDR1 LNHDA and CDR2 SQIVND (reference sequence). The CDR3 DNA reads TGTGCCAGTAGTATAGATGAGGGACCCCGCTACAATGAGCAGTTCTTC. As protein: CASSIDEGPRYNEQFF.

Ten or more counts support this clonotype. CDR3 DNA: TGTGCCAGCAGCTTGACAGGGCGTCGCACTGAAGCTTTCTTT. It specifies CASSLTGRRTEAFF. The chain links TRBV7-9 to TRBJ1-1, with TRBD1 matching over 7 bases. In germline, CDR1 is SEHNR, CDR2 FQNEAQ (reference sequence). The CDR3 runs 14 residues. J lost 4 bases, V lost 3 bases, and 5 bases had no gene match.

J is TRBJ1-1 and V is TRBV19, with D perhaps TRBD1 (5 bases). Trimming removed 6 bases at V and 4 bases at J, with 15 bases between. Germline CDR1 and CDR2: LNHDA and SQIVND (reference sequence). The CDR3 has 14 amino acids. The DNA for the CDR3 is TGTGCCAGTAGGGAACCAGGGACCGGCACTGAAGCTTTCTTT. This sequence encodes CASREPGTGTEAFF.

This clonotype was seen more than once but under ten times. The V gene is TRBV7-9, the J gene TRBJ2-7, with unresolved D. Trimming removed 6 bases at V and 4 bases at J, with 13 bases between. Germline-derived CDR1 and CDR2 are SEHNR and FQNEAQ (reference sequence). This CDR3 is 13 amino acids long. The CDR3 loop is CASRGLASYEQYF. As DNA, the CDR3 is TGTGCCAGCAGGGGGTTGGCCAGTTACGAGCAGTACTTC.

This clonotype has at least ten counts. The chain combines TRBV6-1 with TRBJ1-6; TRBD1 aligns across 8 bases. CDR1 and CDR2 from the germline V gene are MNHNS and SASEGT. This CDR3 is 16 amino acids long. Trimming cost V 6 bases and J 2 bases; bases outside gene matches: 6. The CDR3 here is CASSLTGVPYNSPLHF. The CDR3 nucleotides are TGTGCCAGCAGCCTGACAGGGGTCCCCTATAATTCACCCCTCCACTTT.

This clonotype was counted many times. V usage is TRBV12-3 or TRBV12-4 and J usage is TRBJ2-7, with TRBD2 as a possible D gene (6 bases). The CDR3 is 15 residues long. The V end was cut by 6 bases, the J end by 3 bases, with 18 bases between. CDR3 region: CASRSFGGSDYEQYF. The CDR3 DNA follows: TGTGCCAGCAGATCCTTTGGAGGGTCTGACTACGAGCAGTACTTC.

The J gene is TRBJ1-4, the V gene TRBV24-1, with D possibly TRBD1 on 6 matching bases. This CDR3 has 13 residues. Trimming removed 4 bases at V and 6 bases at J, with 8 bases between. CDR1 is KGHDR and CDR2 is SFDVKD in the germline V gene. This CDR3 is CATSEAGDEKLFF. Written as DNA, the CDR3 is TGTGCCACCAGTGAAGCAGGGGATGAAAAACTGTTTTTT.

Here the CDR3 DNA reads TGTGCCAGCAGTTTACCCCACAGGGTTCCTAGAAACACCATATATTTT. Translating gives CASSLPHRVPRNTIYF. This chain uses TRBV12-3 or TRBV12-4 with TRBJ1-3; a possible D gene is TRBD1 (6 bases). The V and J ends lost 2 bases and 5 bases respectively, with 16 bases between them. The CDR3 consists of 16 residues.

This clonotype was detected a few times. This chain links TRBV20-1 with TRBJ2-7, with D possibly TRBD1 on 5 matching bases. CDR1 DFQATT and CDR2 SNEGSKA come from the germline V gene (reference sequence). V was pared by 2 bases and J by 3 bases, with 14 bases between. This CDR3 region has 14 residues. The CDR3 DNA sequence: TGCAGTGCTAGACCCAAGGGGAAATACTACGAGCAGTACTTC. Protein sequence: CSARPKGKYYEQYF.

This clonotype occurred many times. The V gene is TRBV7-9, the J gene TRBJ2-1, with D perhaps TRBD1 (5 bases). CDR3 length: 16 amino acids. Germline V gene lookup returns CDR1 SEHNR and CDR2 FQNEAQ (reference sequence). The ends were cut back, 5 bases at V and 1 base at J, with 15 bases in the middle. The CDR3, as DNA: TGTGCCAGCAGCCCCCCGACAGACGAGTCCTACAATGAGCAGTTCTTC. The encoded protein is CASSPPTDESYNEQFF.